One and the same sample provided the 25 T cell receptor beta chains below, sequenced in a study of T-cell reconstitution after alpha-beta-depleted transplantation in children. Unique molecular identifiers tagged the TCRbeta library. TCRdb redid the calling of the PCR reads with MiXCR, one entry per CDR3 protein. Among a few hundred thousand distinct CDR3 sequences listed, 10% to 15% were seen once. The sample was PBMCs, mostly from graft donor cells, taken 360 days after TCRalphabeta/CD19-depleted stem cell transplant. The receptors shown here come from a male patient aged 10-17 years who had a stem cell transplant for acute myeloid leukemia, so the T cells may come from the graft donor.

This CDR3 reads CASNRAGNTIYF. In nucleotides, the CDR3 is TGTGCCAGCAATCGAGCTGGAAACACCATATATTTT. The gene calls are TRBV28 and TRBJ1-3; D is ambiguous. The length of the CDR3 is 12 residues. The germline V gene encodes CDR1 MDHEN and CDR2 SYDVKM. V was trimmed by 7 bases and J by 2 bases, leaving 6 bases between them.

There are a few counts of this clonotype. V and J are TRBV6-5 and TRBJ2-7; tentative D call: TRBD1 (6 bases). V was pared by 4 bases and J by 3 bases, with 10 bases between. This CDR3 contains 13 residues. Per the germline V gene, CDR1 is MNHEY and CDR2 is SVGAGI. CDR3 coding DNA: TGTGCCAGCAGTTTCGGACAGCGCTACGAGCAGTACTTC. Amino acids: CASSFGQRYEQYF.

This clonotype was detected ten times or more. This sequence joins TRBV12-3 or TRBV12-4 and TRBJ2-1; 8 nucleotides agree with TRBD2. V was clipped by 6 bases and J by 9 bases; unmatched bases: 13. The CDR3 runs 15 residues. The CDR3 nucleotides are TGTGCCAGCAGGGTTTTAAGCGGGAGCCCCCCTGAGCAGTTCTTC. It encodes CASRVLSGSPPEQFF.

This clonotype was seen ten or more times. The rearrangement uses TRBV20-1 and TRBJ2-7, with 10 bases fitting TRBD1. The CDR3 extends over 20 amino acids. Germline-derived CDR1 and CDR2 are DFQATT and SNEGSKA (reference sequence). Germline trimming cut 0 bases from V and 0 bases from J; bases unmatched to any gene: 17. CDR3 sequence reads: CSARDTPWDRGPLSSYEQYF. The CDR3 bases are TGCAGTGCTAGAGACACGCCTTGGGACAGGGGTCCTCTCAGCTCCTACGAGCAGTACTTC.

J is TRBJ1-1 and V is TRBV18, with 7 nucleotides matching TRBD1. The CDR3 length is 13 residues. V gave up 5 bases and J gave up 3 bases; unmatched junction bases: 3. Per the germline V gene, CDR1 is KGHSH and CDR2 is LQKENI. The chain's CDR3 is CASSSQGYTEAFF. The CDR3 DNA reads TGTGCCAGCTCATCACAGGGGTACACTGAAGCTTTCTTT. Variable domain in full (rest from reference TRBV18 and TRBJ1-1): NAGVMQNPRHLVRRRGQEARLRCSPMKGHSHVYWYRQLPEEGLKFMVYLQKENIIDESGMPKERFSAEFPKEGPSILRIQQVVRGDSAAYFCASSSQGYTEAFFGQGTRLTVV.

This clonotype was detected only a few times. The CDR3 DNA sequence: TGTGCCACCAGACTAGCGGGAGATCGAGAGACCCAGTACTTC. Residues: CATRLAGDRETQYF. The V and J genes are TRBV12-3 or TRBV12-4 and TRBJ2-5; 12 bases agree with TRBD2. This CDR3 spans 14 amino acids. V dropped 10 bases and J dropped 4; count of bases not matched to a gene: 7.

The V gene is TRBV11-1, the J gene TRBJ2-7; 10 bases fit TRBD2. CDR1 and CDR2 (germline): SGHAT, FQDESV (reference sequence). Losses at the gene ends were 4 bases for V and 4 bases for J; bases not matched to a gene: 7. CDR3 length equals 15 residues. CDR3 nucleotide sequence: TGTGCCAGCAGCTCCAGAGCGGGAGGGCCATACGAGCAGTACTTC. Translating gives CASSSRAGGPYEQYF. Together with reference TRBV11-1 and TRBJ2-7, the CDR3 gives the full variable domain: EAEVAQSPRYKITEKSQAVAFWCDPISGHATLYWYRQILGQGPELLVQFQDESVVDDSQLPKDRFSAERLKGVDSTLKIQPAELGDSAMYLCASSSRAGGPYEQYFGPGTRLTVT.

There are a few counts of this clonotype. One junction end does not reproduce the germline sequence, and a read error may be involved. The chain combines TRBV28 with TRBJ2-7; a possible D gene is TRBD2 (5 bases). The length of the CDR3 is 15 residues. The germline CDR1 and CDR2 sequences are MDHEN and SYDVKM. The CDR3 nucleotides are TGTGCCAGCAGTTCCCCCCGTATTTTATCCGGGCCCAGAGGGTTC. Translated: CASSSPRILSGPRGF.

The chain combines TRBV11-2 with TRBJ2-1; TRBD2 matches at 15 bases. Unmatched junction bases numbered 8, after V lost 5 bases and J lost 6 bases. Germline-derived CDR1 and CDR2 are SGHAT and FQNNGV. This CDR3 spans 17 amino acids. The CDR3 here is CASSGLAGGPPRNEQFF. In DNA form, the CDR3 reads TGTGCCAGCAGCGGACTAGCGGGAGGGCCCCCTCGCAATGAGCAGTTCTTC.

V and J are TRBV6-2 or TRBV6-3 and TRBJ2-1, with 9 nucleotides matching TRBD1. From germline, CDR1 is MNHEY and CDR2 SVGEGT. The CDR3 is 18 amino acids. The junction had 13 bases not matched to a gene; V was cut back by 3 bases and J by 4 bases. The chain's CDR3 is CASSYDERTGATYNEQFF. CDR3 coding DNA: TGTGCCAGCAGTTATGACGAACGGACAGGGGCGACATACAATGAGCAGTTCTTC.

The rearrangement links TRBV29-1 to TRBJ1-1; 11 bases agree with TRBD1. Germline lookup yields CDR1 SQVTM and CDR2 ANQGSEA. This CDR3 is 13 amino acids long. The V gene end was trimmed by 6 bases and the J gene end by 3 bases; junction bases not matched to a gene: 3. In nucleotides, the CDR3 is TGCAGCGTGGGACAGGGGGAGGACACTGAAGCTTTCTTT. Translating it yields CSVGQGEDTEAFF.

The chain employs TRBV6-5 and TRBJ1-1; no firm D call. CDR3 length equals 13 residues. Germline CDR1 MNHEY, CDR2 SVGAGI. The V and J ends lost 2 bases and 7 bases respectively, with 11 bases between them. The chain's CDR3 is CASSYPAALEAFF. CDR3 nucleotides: TGTGCCAGCAGTTACCCGGCCGCCCTTGAAGCTTTCTTT.

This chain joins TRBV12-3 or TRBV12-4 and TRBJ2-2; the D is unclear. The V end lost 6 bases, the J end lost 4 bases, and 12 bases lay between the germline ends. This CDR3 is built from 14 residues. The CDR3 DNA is TGTGCCAGCAGCCCCGATGGTGGCACCGGGGAGCTGTTTTTT. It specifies CASSPDGGTGELFF.

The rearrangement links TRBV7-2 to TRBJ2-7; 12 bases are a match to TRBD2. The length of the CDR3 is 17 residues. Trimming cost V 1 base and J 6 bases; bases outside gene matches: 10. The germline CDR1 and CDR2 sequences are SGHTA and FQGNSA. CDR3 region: CASSLVPSSGRAVEQYF. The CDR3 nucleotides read TGTGCCAGCAGCTTAGTCCCCTCTAGCGGGAGGGCTGTCGAGCAGTACTTC.

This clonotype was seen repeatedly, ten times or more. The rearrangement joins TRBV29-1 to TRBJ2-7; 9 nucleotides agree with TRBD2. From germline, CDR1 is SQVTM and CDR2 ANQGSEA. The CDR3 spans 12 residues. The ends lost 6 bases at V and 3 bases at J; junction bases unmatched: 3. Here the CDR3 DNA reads TGCAGCGTCGGGACTAGCAACTACGAGCAGTACTTC. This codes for CSVGTSNYEQYF.

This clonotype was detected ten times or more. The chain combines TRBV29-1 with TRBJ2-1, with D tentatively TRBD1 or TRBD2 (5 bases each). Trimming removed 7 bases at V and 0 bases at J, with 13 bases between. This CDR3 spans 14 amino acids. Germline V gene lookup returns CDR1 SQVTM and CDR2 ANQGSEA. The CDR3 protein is CSEVGPSSYNEQFF. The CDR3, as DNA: TGCAGCGAAGTGGGACCGAGCTCCTACAATGAGCAGTTCTTC.

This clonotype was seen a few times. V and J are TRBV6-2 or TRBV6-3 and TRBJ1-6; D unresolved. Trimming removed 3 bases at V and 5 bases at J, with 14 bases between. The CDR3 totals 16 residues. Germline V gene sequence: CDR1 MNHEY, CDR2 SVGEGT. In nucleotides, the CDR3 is TGTGCCAGCAGTTATTCCCGGGCAAGGGATAATTCACCCCTCCACTTT. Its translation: CASSYSRARDNSPLHF.

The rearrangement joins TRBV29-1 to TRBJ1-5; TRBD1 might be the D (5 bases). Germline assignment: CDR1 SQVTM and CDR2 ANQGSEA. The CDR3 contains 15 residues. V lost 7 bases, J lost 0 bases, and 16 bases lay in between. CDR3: CSAVDSVNSNQPQHF. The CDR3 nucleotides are TGCAGCGCCGTCGACAGCGTAAATAGCAATCAGCCCCAGCATTTT. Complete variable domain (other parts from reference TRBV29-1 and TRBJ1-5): SAVISQKPSRDICQRGTSLTIQCQVDSQVTMMFWYRQQPGQSLTLIATANQGSEATYESGFVIDKFPISRPNLTFSTLTVSNMSPEDSSIYLCSAVDSVNSNQPQHFGDGTRLSIL.

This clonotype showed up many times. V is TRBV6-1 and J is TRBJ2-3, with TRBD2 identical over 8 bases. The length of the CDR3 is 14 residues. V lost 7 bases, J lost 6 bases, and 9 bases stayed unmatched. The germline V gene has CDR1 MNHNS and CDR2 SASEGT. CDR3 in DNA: TGTGCCAGCAAGAGAGCGGGAGAGCTGGATACGCAGTATTTT. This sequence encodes CASKRAGELDTQYF.

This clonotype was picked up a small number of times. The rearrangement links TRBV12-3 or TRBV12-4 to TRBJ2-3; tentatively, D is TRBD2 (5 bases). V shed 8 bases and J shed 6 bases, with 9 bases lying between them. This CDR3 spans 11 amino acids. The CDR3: CASQLGDTQYF. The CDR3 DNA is TGTGCCAGCCAACTAGGGGATACGCAGTATTTT.

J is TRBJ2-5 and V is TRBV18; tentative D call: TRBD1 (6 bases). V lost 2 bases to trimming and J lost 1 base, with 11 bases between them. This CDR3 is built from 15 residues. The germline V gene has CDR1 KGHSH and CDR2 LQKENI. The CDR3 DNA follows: TGTGCCAGCTCACCAATGACAGGAGCCCAAGAGACCCAGTACTTC. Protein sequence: CASSPMTGAQETQYF.

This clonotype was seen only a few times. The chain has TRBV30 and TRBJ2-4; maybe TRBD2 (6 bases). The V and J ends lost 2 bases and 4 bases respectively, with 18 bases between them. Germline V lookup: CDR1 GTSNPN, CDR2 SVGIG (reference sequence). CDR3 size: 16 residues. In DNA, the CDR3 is TGTGCCTGGAGTCCACACCCCTGGCGGGGAAAAAACATTCAGTACTTC. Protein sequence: CAWSPHPWRGKNIQYF.

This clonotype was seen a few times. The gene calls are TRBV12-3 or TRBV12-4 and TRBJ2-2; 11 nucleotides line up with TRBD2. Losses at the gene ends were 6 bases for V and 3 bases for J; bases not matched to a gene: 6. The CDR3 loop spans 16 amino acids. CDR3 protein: CASRPTSGMDTGELFF. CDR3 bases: TGTGCCAGCAGGCCGACTAGCGGGATGGACACCGGGGAGCTGTTTTTT.

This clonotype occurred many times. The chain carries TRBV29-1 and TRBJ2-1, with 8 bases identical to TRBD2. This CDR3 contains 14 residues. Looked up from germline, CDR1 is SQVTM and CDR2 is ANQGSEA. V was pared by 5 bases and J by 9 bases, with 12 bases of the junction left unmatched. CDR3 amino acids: CSVFTSGYAGEQFF. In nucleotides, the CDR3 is TGCAGCGTTTTCACTAGCGGATACGCGGGTGAGCAGTTCTTC.

The CDR3 loop is CASSVQFNTEAFF. CDR3 bases: TGTGCCAGCAGTGTGCAGTTTAACACTGAAGCTTTCTTT. V and J are TRBV12-3 or TRBV12-4 and TRBJ1-1; no definite D call. This CDR3 region has 13 residues. V was shortened by 5 bases and J by 2 bases, with 9 bases between the two germline ends.